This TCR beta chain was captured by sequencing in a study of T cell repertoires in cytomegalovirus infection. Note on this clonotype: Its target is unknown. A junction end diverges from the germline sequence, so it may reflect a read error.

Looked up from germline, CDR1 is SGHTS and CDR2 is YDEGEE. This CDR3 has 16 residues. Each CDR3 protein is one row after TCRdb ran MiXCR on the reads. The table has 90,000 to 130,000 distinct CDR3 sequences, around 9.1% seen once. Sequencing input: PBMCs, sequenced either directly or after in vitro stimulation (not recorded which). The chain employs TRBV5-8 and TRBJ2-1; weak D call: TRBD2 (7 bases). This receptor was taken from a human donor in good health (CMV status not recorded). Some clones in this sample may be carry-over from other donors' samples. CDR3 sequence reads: CTSSPREGGSYNEQFF. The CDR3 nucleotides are TGTACCAGCAGCCCAAGGGAGGGGGGGTCCTACAATGAGCAGTTCTTC. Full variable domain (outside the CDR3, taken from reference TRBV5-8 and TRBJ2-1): EAGVTQSPTHLIKTRGQQATLRCSPISGHTSVYWYQQALGLGLQFLLWYDEGEERNRGNFPPRFSGRQFPNYSSELNVNALELEDSALYLCTSSPREGGSYNEQFFGPGTRLTVL.